This T cell receptor (beta chain) was sequenced in a study of cytomegalovirus exposure and HLA in healthy donors (dated by TCRdb to between 2016 and 2019). With respect to the entire study: According to an earlier analysis of 550 to 700 of the donors, some 170 million T cells yielded some 120 million unique TCR beta sequences and 276 Gb of sequence data. An early release covering about 600 HLA-typed donors comprised approximately 300 gigabases of sequencing data and tens of millions of unique TCR sequences. Of the roughly 400 genotyped donors, less than 85% were placed in the genetic ancestry cluster associated with self-reported Caucasian donors. The study was designed to test whether signatures of past pathogen exposure could be identified by cataloging public T cell receptors. Using immunosequencing, the study profiled T cell repertoires from about 610 subjects and related those repertoires to cytomegalovirus serostatus. Besides the first cohort of 500 to 700 subjects, a separate validation cohort made up of 120 different subjects was used. To predict cytomegalovirus infection status, the study combined high-throughput TCR immunosequencing, statistical association of individual TCRs with disease status, and machine learning. To study patterns of TCR occurrence, a later analysis re-analyzed previously published TCR beta repertoires from just over 650 donors and added high-resolution HLA genotyping. In the later analysis, no new phenotypic data were used to find candidate immune exposures; instead, reliance was placed on TCR beta sequences and their occurrence across donors. In an earlier analysis of 587 of the donors, high-throughput TCR beta sequencing was used to judge whether each TCR beta V gene segment behaved as functional or pseudogenic. Donor age, sex, ethnicity and CMV serostatus were compiled alongside the repertoire data. In a later genetic analysis, genome-wide SNP genotypes for 398 of the 666 donors were used, and that subset was treated as a discovery cohort. All discovery cohort repertoires had been generated using a single sequencing platform. HLA typing covered class I and class II loci at four-digit resolution. Typing coverage varied by locus: roughly 620-630 donors for A, B, C, DRB1 and DQB1; around 560 for DQA1; some 610 for DPA1; 450 to 480 for DPB1. About five DR-DQ haplotypes were handled as single units for association and clustering, since linkage in the cohort was strong. On average, around 230,000 unique TCR beta nucleotide sequences were sequenced per donor among a few hundred genotyped donors of the cohort, with roughly a sixth of those sequences being non-productive.

Comment on this clone: It has no known antigen specificity. Within one base of it there is no much larger clone, and no base qualities were kept.

In total, roughly 670 healthy bone marrow donors made up the cohort. At the time of sampling, every cohort member was nominally healthy, though immune exposures that went unrecorded were likely present. The donor tested CMV seronegative, placing the donor among the 350 or so seronegative members of the cohort. A peripheral blood sample was collected from each donor, and TCR beta sequencing was performed on peripheral blood mononuclear cells. Genomic DNA was extracted from the blood cell samples with the Qiagen DNeasy Blood Extraction Kit. Library method: the immunoSEQ multiplex PCR assay. A mixture of 60 forward primers for TCR Vbeta segments and 13 reverse primers for TCR Jbeta segments was used in the multiplex PCR. Amplification of the CDR3 region of rearranged TCR beta genes was performed with a multiplex PCR assay on genomic DNA. The Illumina HiSeq System was used to sequence the amplified TCR beta libraries as 87-base-pair reads. On the study's bioinformatics: A later analysis counted approximately 76 million unique TCR beta chains across the 500 to 850 repertoires, and some 12 million of these chains were shared by at least two donors. Raw reads were error-corrected and collapsed into unique sequences by a nearest-neighbor algorithm in which closely related sequences were merged to remove PCR and sequencing errors. V, D and J gene segments were assigned by aligning CDR3 sequences to IMGT reference sequences. Each retained sequence needed at least a six-nucleotide match to both a V gene segment and a J gene segment. Rearrangements were classified as productive when the CDR3 lacked stop codons and remained in frame with V and J, and all other rearrangements were classified as non-productive. Following IMGT convention, CDR3 was defined as the stretch from the second conserved V-encoded cysteine up to the conserved J-encoded phenylalanine. Sequences without an unambiguous match to a single V gene segment were excluded from the earlier analysis of about 640 of the donors. In an earlier analysis of some 590 of the donors, a V segment was called functional when productive rearrangements were above 56.7%, and segregating when the standard deviation between donors exceeded 5%. A statistical classification framework was built to diagnose cytomegalovirus status from the catalog of TCR beta chain sequences. V and J gene assignment, in a later analysis, came from comparing TCR nucleotide sequences with IMGT/GENE-DB human TR gene sequences. In a later analysis, CDR3 sequences and most-parsimonious VDJ recombination scenarios were assigned using the TCRdist pipeline. A later analysis defined each TCR beta chain by its CDR3 amino acid sequence plus V-gene family, and excluded reads lacking a unique V-gene family. As a way to deal with suspected cross-contamination and a sequencing artifact, a later analysis dropped 640 or so nucleotide sequences that were highly shared and had low generation probability. A later analysis calculated a clonal expansion index for each public chain from normalized within-repertoire ranks of inferred template counts. A later analysis computed generation probabilities with a VDJ recombination model fitted to out-of-frame rearrangements, and checked the results against IGoR. A later analysis scored TCR-TCR, TCR-HLA and TCR-CMV co-occurrence with hypergeometric tests, applying a repertoire-size bias correction to TCR pairs. In a later analysis, false discovery rates were estimated by permuting HLA or CMV assignments 20 times. A later analysis grouped co-occurring TCRs with DBSCAN, adding TCRdist sequence similarity when clustering within HLA-allele-positive subsets. Repertoires with fewer than 30,000 or more than 120,000 public chains, plus five repertoires with anomalous nucleotide sharing, were excluded from co-occurrence clustering. This immuneACCESS table, as held by TCRdb, lists in-frame sequences with V and J called but not all clones. Of the missing ones, under half trace to an unresolved V gene in checked studies; the others have no known cause. That table is the source of V, J and clone size, and D and trimming were worked out from the DNA. The sample table lists 100,000 to 150,000 clones, just under 80% of them with a count of one. The ten largest account for approximately 1.7% of the sample.

Overall study results and their limits: In a later analysis, HLA-associated TCR beta chains showed more clonal expansion and lower generation probabilities than non-associated chains that were equally common. The authors suggested that the approach could potentially be generalized to other disease states and immunological phenotypes. Roughly uniform sequencing depth across donors was assumed in presence/absence analyses, although this assumption may not hold. The sequencing pipeline was judged likely to have produced a cluster of highly shared sequence variants as a technical artifact. In a later genetic analysis, a missense DCLRE1C variant was associated with V-gene and J-gene trimming of TCR beta chains, and the association was replicated in an independent cohort. Across donors, most TCR sequences were observed very rarely, whereas some public TCRs were present in many individuals. Some IMGT-functional V segments, including TRBV6-2 and TRBV6-3, could not be distinguished by the 87-base-pair reads and were therefore excluded. The study listed over 150 TCR beta chains as associated with cytomegalovirus. The cohort was sequenced for TCR beta chains only, and without alpha or paired-chain data the features that could be detected were limited. An earlier analysis of approximately 570 of the donors showed that most TCR beta V segments appeared in productive rearrangements either about 90% or about 30% of the time, which broadly matched IMGT annotations. A few of the identified cytomegalovirus-associated TCR beta chains were confirmed in vitro to be specific for cytomegalovirus antigens. Linkage disequilibrium might explain the correlated functional status among segregating V segments, but an unknown experimental factor could not be excluded. In a later analysis, the rate of TCR association differed among HLA loci, with DRB1 alleles having the most associated TCRs and HLA-C alleles having the fewest. Because HLA typing was unavailable for some donors at each locus, only the typed subset was used in association tests. Cytomegalovirus status was reported to be diagnosed by the classifier with high specificity and sensitivity in both the original and validation cohorts. Several of the top co-occurrence clusters appeared to be linked to parvovirus B19, influenza, CMV and Epstein-Barr virus, according to a later analysis. In a later genetic analysis, fewer N-insertions in productive TCRs were reported among donors in an Asian-associated ancestry cluster than the roughly 700-donor mean. A later analysis associated roughly 17,000 TCR beta sequences with specific HLA alleles at a false discovery rate of 0.05. The earlier analysis of 587 of the donors excluded some 15 rarely observed V segments, including chromosome 9 orphons, because counts were too low. When HLA alleles, especially DR and DQ, strongly co-occurred, TCR associations were difficult to assign to individual alleles. A further reported finding was that TCR beta sequences accurately predicted the HLA-A and HLA-B alleles for most subjects in the first cohort. According to a later analysis, most CMV-associated TCR beta chains appeared to be HLA-restricted, and the HLA associations seemed to be driven largely by CMV exposure. Immune exposure information for the cohort was limited to CMV serostatus.

Trimming leaves V shorter by 2 bases and J shorter by 0 bases, with the junction holding 13 bases beyond the gene matches. The CDR3 goes from the cysteine to the phenylalanine over 20 residues. CDR3 DNA only is kept here, 60 bases in frame from base 1. CDR1 SGHVS and CDR2 FQNEAQ are derived from the germline V gene. Sequenced sample: PBMCs. Rearrangement joined TRBV7-8 to TRBJ1-3; TRBD1 lines up with 10 middle nucleotides. This sequence was found in a woman aged 40 to 49 in good health and CMV-seronegative. CDR3 reads: CASSLRGTGEIPSSGNTIYF. The DNA sequence is TGTGCCAGCAGCTTACGCGGGACAGGGGAAATTCCTAGCTCTGGAAACACCATATATTTT.